Sequencing of this TCR beta chain was carried out in a study of post-analysis software for immune sequencing data. V lost 4 bases and J 4 bases, leaving 10 bases between the germline ends. CDR1 and CDR2 (germline): LGHDT, YNNKEL (reference sequence). The CDR3 consists of 14 residues. Sequencing libraries made from TCR beta cDNA carried unique molecular identifiers. TCRdb reanalysed the PCR reads using MiXCR and keeps one entry per CDR3 protein. The sample lists about 620,000 distinct CDR3 sequences, about 40% occurring once. The sample holds a few counts of this clonotype. What it binds is not known. Points from the study as a whole: Significantly lower normalized Chao1 diversity was seen in multiple sclerosis patients than in controls. TRBV5-6, TRBV5-1 and TRBV20-1 belonged to a set of roughly 5 TRBV segments that were more frequent in patients than controls.

Specimen: blood. This receptor was taken from a girl aged 10-17 years with multiple sclerosis. The chain couples TRBV3-1 to TRBJ2-2; no clear D gene. The CDR3 is CASSPSESTGELFF. The CDR3 DNA follows: TGTGCCAGCAGCCCCTCCGAGAGCACCGGGGAGCTGTTTTTT.